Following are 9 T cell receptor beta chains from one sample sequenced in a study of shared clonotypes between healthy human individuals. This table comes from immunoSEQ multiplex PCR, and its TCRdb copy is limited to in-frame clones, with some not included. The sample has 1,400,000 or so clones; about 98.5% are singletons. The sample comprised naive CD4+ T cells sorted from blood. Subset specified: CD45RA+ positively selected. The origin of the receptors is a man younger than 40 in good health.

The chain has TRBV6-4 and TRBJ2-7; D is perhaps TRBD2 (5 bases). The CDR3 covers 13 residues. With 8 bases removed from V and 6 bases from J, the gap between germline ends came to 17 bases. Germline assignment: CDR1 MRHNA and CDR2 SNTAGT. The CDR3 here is CASCREYLSEQYF. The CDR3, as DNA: TGTGCCAGCTGTAGGGAGTATTTATCCGAGCAGTACTTC.

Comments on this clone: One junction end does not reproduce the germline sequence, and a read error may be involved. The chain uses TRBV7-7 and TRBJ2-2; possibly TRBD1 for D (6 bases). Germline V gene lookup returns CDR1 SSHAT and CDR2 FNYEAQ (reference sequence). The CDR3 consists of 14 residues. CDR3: CASSSGQITGELFF. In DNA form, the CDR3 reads TGTGCTAGCAGCTCGGGACAAATCACCGGGGAGCTGTTTTTT.

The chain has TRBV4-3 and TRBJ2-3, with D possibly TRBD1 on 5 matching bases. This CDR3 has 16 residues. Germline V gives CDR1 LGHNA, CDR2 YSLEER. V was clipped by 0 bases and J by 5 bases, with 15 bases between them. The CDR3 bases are TGCGCCAGCAGCCAAGATCTTAGGGGCTTGGGAGATACGCAGTATTTT. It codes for CASSQDLRGLGDTQYF.

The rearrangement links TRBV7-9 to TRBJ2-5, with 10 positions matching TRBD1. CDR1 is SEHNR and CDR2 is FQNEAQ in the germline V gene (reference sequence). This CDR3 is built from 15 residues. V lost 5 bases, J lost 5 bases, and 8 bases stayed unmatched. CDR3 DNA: TGTGCCAGCAGCCGGAGGACAGGGGGGGTGGAGACCCAGTACTTC. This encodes CASSRRTGGVETQYF.

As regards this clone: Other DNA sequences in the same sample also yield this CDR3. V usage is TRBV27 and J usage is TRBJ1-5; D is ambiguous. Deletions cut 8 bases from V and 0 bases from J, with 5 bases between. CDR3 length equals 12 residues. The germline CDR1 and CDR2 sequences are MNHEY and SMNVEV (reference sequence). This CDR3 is CASGGSNQPQHF. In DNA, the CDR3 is TGTGCCAGCGGCGGTAGCAATCAGCCCCAGCATTTT.

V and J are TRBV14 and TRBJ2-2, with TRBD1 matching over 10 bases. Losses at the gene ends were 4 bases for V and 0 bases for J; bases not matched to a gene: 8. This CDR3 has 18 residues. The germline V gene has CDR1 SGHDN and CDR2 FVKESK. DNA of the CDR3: TGTGCCAGCAGCCCCAACGCGGGACAGGGGACGAACACCGGGGAGCTGTTTTTT. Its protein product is CASSPNAGQGTNTGELFF.

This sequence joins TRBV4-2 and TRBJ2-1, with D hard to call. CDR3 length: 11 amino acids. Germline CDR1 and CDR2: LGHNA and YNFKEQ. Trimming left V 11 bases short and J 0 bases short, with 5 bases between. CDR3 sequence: CAVLSYNEQFF. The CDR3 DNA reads TGTGCCGTTCTCTCCTACAATGAGCAGTTCTTC.

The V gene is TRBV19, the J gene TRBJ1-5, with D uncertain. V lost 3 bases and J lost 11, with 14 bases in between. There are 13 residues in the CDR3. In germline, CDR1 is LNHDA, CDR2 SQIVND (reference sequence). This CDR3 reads CASSMISGRAQHF. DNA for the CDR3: TGTGCCAGTAGTATGATCTCCGGTCGGGCCCAGCATTTT.

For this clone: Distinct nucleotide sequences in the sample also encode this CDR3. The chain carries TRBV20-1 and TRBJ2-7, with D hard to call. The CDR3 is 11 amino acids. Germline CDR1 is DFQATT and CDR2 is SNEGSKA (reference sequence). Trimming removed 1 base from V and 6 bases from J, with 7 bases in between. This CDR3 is CSARGGREQYF. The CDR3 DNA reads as TGCAGTGCTAGAGGAGGACGCGAGCAGTACTTC.